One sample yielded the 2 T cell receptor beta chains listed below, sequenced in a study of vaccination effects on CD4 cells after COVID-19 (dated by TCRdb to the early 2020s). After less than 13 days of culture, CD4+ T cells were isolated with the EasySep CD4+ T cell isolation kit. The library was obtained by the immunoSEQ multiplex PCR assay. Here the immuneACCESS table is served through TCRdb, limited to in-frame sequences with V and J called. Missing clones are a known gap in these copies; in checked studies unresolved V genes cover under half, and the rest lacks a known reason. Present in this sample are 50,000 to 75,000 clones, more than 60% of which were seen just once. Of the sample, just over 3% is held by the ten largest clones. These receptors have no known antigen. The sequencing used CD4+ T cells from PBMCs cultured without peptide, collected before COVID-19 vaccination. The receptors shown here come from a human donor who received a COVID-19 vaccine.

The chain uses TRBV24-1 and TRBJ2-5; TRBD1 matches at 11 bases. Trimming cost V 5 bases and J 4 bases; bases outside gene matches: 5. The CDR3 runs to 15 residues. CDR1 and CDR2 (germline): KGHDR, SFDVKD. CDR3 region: CATSVTGTGGETQYF. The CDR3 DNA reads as TGTGCCACCAGTGTTACCGGGACAGGGGGAGAGACCCAGTACTTC.

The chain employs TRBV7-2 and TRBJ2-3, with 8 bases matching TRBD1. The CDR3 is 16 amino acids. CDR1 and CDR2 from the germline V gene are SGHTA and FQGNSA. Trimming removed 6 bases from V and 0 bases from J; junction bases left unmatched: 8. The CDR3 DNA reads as TGTGCCAGCAGTGCTAGGACAGGGAGGAGCACAGATACGCAGTATTTT. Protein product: CASSARTGRSTDTQYF.